This T cell receptor (beta chain) is drawn from a study of T cells in Graves' hyperthyroidism and ophthalmopathy. Findings of the study overall: Blood also showed most of the thyroid clonotypes that were expanded above 0.001.

About this clonotype: Its antigen is not identified.

The investigators amplified TCR beta CDR3 regions from RNA transcripts. Carried out on the TCR CDR3, a first-round RT-PCR used the HTBI primer set. TCRdb analysed the multiplex PCR reads with MiXCR anew, one entry per CDR3 protein. The data show 300,000 to 450,000 distinct CDR3 sequences, with roughly 25% seen just once and roughly 80% held by the top ten. The CDR3 sequence is 12 residues long. Germline CDR1 DFQATT, CDR2 SNEGSKA (reference sequence). With 6 bases clipped from V and 4 bases from J, the junction kept 5 bases outside the gene matches. Sequenced material: blood. This receptor was identified in a middle-aged man with Graves' hyperthyroidism. V and J are TRBV20-1 and TRBJ1-1; 7 bases map to TRBD1. CDR3 in amino acids: CSALSGGTEAFF. The CDR3 DNA reads TGCAGTGCCCTTTCAGGGGGCACTGAAGCTTTCTTT.